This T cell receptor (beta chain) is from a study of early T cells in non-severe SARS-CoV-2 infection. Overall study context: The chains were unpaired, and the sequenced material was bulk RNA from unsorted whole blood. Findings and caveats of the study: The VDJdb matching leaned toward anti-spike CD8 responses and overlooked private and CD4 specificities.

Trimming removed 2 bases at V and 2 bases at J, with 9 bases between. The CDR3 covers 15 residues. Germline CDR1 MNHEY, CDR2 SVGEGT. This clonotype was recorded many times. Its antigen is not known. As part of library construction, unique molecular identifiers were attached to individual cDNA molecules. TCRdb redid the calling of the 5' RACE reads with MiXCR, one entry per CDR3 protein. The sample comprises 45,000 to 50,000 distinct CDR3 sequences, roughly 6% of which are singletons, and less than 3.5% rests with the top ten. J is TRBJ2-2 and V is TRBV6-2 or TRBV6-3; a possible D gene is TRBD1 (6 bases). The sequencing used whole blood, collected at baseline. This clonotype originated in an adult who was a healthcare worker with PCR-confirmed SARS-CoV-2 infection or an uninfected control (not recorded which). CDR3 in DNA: TGTGCCAGCAGTTACGGGGGCTCCAACACCGGGGAGCTGTTTTTT. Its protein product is CASSYGGSNTGELFF.